This TCR beta chain appears in the sequencing data of a study of blood T cells in healthy people across ages. A second PCR, run for about 6 to 12 cycles, used a sample-barcoded 5' primer plus a J-beta primer mix. A template-switch adaptor containing 12 random nucleotides labeled each cDNA molecule. TCRdb used MiXCR to reprocess the 5' RACE reads, holding one entry per CDR3 protein. This table holds about 600,000 distinct CDR3 sequences, around half found once. The CDR3 is 12 amino acids. V was cut by 2 bases and J by 5 bases, with 4 bases left in between. Germline-derived CDR1 and CDR2 are LGHDT and YNNKEL (reference sequence). Findings and caveats of the study: Compared with aged donors, long-lived donors showed fewer expanded clones, suggesting selection. Across samples, TCR beta diversity tracked strongly with naive T cell percentage. It was not possible, with unsorted PBMCs, to conclusively compare naive and antigen-experienced cells.

This clonotype was observed a handful of times. Its antigen remains unidentified. V is TRBV3-1 and J is TRBJ2-1; D not certain. The TCR sequence derives from a man older than 75 in good health. What was sequenced was blood. The DNA for the CDR3 is TGTGCCAGCAGCCAATGGAACAATGAGCAGTTCTTC. It translates to CASSQWNNEQFF.